A selection of T cell receptor beta chains follows, all from one sample in a study of neurological immune-mediated disorders. MiXCR, run by TCRdb on the 5' RACE reads, gives a single entry per CDR3 protein. The sample has around 56,000 distinct CDR3 sequences, 24% seen once. What was sequenced was PBMCs. Receptor source: a man aged 60 to 75 with HTLV-1-associated myelopathy (HAM/TSP). Each CDR3 is given with its conserved first and last residue. A D gene is named only where the DNA matches it firmly. Clone size is shown for a subset of rows, as once, few, many or a class of expanded clone.

>15|.|TRBV6-4|many|TRBJ1-6
TGTGCCAGCAGTGACTCTTGGGAACATAATTCACCCCTCCACTTT
CASSDSWEHNSPLHF
>15|.|TRBV10-2|.|TRBJ1-2
TGCGCCAGCAGTGAGTCCCGGGACGGCTCATATGGCTACACCTTC
CASSESRDGSYGYTF
>16|.|TRBV29-1|few|TRBJ2-2
TGCAGCGTCCGACCCCGGGAGCAGGGCAACACCGGGGAGCTGTTTTTT
CSVRPREQGNTGELFF
>15|.|TRBV10-3|few|TRBJ1-5
TGTGCCATCAGTGAGGGGACAAGTCGCAATAAGCCCCAGCATTTT
CAISEGTSRNKPQHF
>16|.|TRBV29-1|many|TRBJ2-5
TGCAGCGTTGAAGATTACCTAGCCTTCCCCGGAGAGACCCAGTACTTC
CSVEDYLAFPGETQYF
>13|.|TRBV28|.|TRBJ2-7
TGTGCCAGCAGTTTACGCAGCCCCGACACGGAGTGCTTC
CASSLRSPDTECF
>16|TRBD2|TRBV5-5|many|TRBJ2-2
TGTGCCAGCAGCCAGAACAGAGCGGGAAACACCGGGGAGCTGTTTTTT
CASSQNRAGNTGELFF
>14|.|TRBV5-5|many|TRBJ1-5
TGTGCCAGCAGCTTGACGGGTAGCAATCAGCCCCAGCATTTT
CASSLTGSNQPQHF
>13|.|TRBV10-3|many|TRBJ1-2
TGTGCCATCAGAAACGGGGCACAGGATGGCTACACCTTC
CAIRNGAQDGYTF
>17|.|TRBV3-1|many|TRBJ1-1
TGTGCCAGCAGCCAATTATCCAGGGGTGCCCCGAACACTGAAGCTTTCTTT
CASSQLSRGAPNTEAFF
>17|TRBD1|TRBV4-2|.|TRBJ1-1
TGTGCCAGCAGCCCCTACCGTGACAGGGAGATGAACACTGAAGCTTTCTTT
CASSPYRDREMNTEAFF
>14|.|TRBV20-1|few|TRBJ2-3
TGCAGTGCTAGAGATCAGGCTACTTCAGATACGCAGTATTTT
CSARDQATSDTQYF
>13|.|TRBV6-2/TRBV6-3|many|TRBJ1-2
TGTGCCAGCAGTGATCCAGGTTCTCGGAGCTACACCTTC
CASSDPGSRSYTF
>16|TRBD2|TRBV3-1|few|TRBJ2-1
TGTGCCAGCAGCCCCAGCGGGAGGCATGTCAACAATGAGCAGTTCTTC
CASSPSGRHVNNEQFF
>14|.|TRBV7-9|many|TRBJ1-1
TGTGCCAGCAGCCCTAACCCGCCGAACACTGAAGCTTTCTTT
CASSPNPPNTEAFF
>15|.|TRBV4-1|.|TRBJ1-2
TGCGCCAGCAGCCAAGGGCCGGGGGAGGCCTATGGCTACACCTTC
CASSQGPGEAYGYTF
>15|.|TRBV7-2|once|TRBJ2-6
TGTGCCAGCAGCCCCCAGCCTTCTGGGGCCAACGTCCTGACTTTC
CASSPQPSGANVLTF
>16|.|TRBV24-1|many|TRBJ1-6
TGTGCCACCAGCGCAGGGGACGAAAGATCTAATTCACCCCTCCACTTT
CATSAGDERSNSPLHF
>12|TRBD1|TRBV5-1|.|TRBJ1-2
TGCGCCAGCCTTACAGGGGGCGATGGCTACACCTTC
CASLTGGDGYTF
>19|TRBD2|TRBV27|.|TRBJ2-2
TGTGCCAGCAGTTCCTGGTCGCTAGCGGGAGGGAAGAACACCGGGGAGCTGTTTTTT
CASSSWSLAGGKNTGELFF
>16|TRBD2|TRBV3-1|many|TRBJ2-7
TGTGCCAGCAGCCAAGATTGGACTAGCCGGCTAGACGAGCAGTACTTC
CASSQDWTSRLDEQYF
>15|.|TRBV5-1|many|TRBJ2-4
TGCGCCAGCAGCTTGGACAGTTCCCCGAAAAACATTCAGTACTTC
CASSLDSSPKNIQYF
>13|TRBD1|TRBV3-1|.|TRBJ2-1
TGTGCCAGCAGCCTAACAGGGGTAAATGAGCAGTTCTTC
CASSLTGVNEQFF
>13|.|TRBV20-1|many|TRBJ2-1
TGCAGTGCTACGCTACTAGCAAATAATGAGCAGTTCTTC
CSATLLANNEQFF
>14|.|TRBV5-6|many|TRBJ2-3
TGTGCCAGTGCGGGACTGTTGAGCCTAGATACGCAGTATTTT
CASAGLLSLDTQYF
>12|.|TRBV19|.|TRBJ2-7
TGTGCCACCGAGGGGGGACGCTACGAGCAGTACTTC
CATEGGRYEQYF
>11|.|TRBV30|.|TRBJ1-4
TGTGCCTGGAGCTCGGACAGAGAACTGTTTTTT
CAWSSDRELFF
>14|TRBD2|TRBV5-1|many|TRBJ2-1
TGCGCCAGCAGCTTGAATAGCGGGACCAATGAGCAGTTCTTC
CASSLNSGTNEQFF
>13|.|TRBV27|many|TRBJ2-1
TGTGCCAGCACCCTAGTGGGGGGAGATGAGCAGTTCTTC
CASTLVGGDEQFF
>15|TRBD2|TRBV6-6|many|TRBJ2-3
TGTGCCAGCAGTTACTCGGCGGGAGAGACAGATACGCAGTATTTT
CASSYSAGETDTQYF
>15|TRBD2|TRBV14|many|TRBJ2-1
TGTGCCAGCAGCCAAGGATCTAGCGGCTACAATGAGCAGTTCTTC
CASSQGSSGYNEQFF
>19|.|TRBV4-1|many|TRBJ2-6
TGCGCCAGCAGCCAAGATCAGGGAGGGGGCACTCCTGGGGCCAACGTCCTGACTTTC
CASSQDQGGGTPGANVLTF
>14|TRBD2|TRBV29-1|many|TRBJ2-5
TGCAGCGTTGTGCGGGGGGCGCAGATAGAGACCCAGTACTTC
CSVVRGAQIETQYF
>18|TRBD1|TRBV28|many|TRBJ2-7
TGTGCCAGCAGCCTTGGGACAGGCGGTCGACTCGCCCTCTACGAGCAGTACTTC
CASSLGTGGRLALYEQYF
>14|.|TRBV11-2|many|TRBJ2-7
TGTGCCAGCAGCTCTATAGCGGCAGTCTACGAGCAGTACTTC
CASSSIAAVYEQYF
>15|.|TRBV24-1|.|TRBJ1-5
TGTGCCACCAGTGGGGGGGGCTGGAACGATCAGCCCCAGCATTTT
CATSGGGWNDQPQHF
>14|.|TRBV20-1|many|TRBJ2-5
TGCAGTGCTAGAGATACTAGGAGGGGAGAGACCCAGTACTTC
CSARDTRRGETQYF
>15|.|TRBV18|once|TRBJ2-5
TGTGCCAGCTCCCCACAGAGGGTCCTCCAAGAGACCCAGTACTTC
CASSPQRVLQETQYF
>17|.|TRBV5-1|many|TRBJ2-1
TGCGCCAGCAGCCCACCCAGGGGGGCAAGCTCCTACAATGAGCAGTTCTTC
CASSPPRGASSYNEQFF
>12|TRBD2|TRBV2|many|TRBJ2-1
TGTGCCAGCGGGGGGGGAATAGATGAGCAGTTCTTC
CASGGGIDEQFF
>13|.|TRBV6-5|.|TRBJ2-2
TGTGCCAGCTTTCAGAGGAACACCGGGGAGCTGTTTTTT
CASFQRNTGELFF
>16|.|TRBV5-6|.|TRBJ2-2
TGTGCCAGCAGCCGCCCTCGGGACTCTCACACCGGGGAGCTGTTTTTT
CASSRPRDSHTGELFF
>19|.|TRBV15|many|TRBJ2-2
TGTGCCACCAGCAGAGGCTATGATTGGAGGGGGTCGAACACCGGGGAGCTGTTTTTT
CATSRGYDWRGSNTGELFF